Below, one T cell receptor beta chain is given with its context. Its antigen remains unidentified. This specimen belongs to a study of T cell responses to AZD1222 COVID-19 vaccine. Study-wide points: Unmutated variant regions are reportedly the target of nearly half of TCRs that are spike-specific.

This CDR3 comprises 10 residues. With 0 bases removed from V and 9 bases from J, the gap between germline ends came to 5 bases. Germline loops: CDR1 SQVTM, CDR2 ANQGSEA. TCRdb's copy holds only in-frame clones and misses some; the assay was immunoSEQ multiplex PCR. The table records approximately 140,000 clones, around nine tenths of them present only once. The receptor was derived from an adult in good health. This sequence joins TRBV29-1 and TRBJ1-2; no clear D gene. This material consisted of peripheral blood, taken on day 0 of AZD1222 vaccination. This chain's CDR3 is CSVEEGSYTF. CDR3 nucleotides: TGCAGCGTTGAAGAGGGGAGCTACACCTTC.